The rows below give T cell receptor beta chains drawn from one sample of a study of OX40 agonist ivuxolimab in advanced cancers. Assay: immunoSEQ multiplex PCR; the TCRdb copy retains only in-frame clones and omits some. The sample holds 110,000 or so clones, around 93% seen once. Material: CD4+ or CD8+ T cells sorted from blood, obtained in a trial of the OX40 agonist ivuxolimab. These TCRs come from an adult with an advanced solid tumor such as melanoma, head and neck, liver or kidney cancer. CDR3s include the opening cysteine and the closing phenylalanine or tryptophan. Fields, in order: CDR3 protein, V gene, clone size, J gene. Where a row states a size, it is once, few, many or the class of an expanded clone; other rows omit it.

CDR3: CASSLLDEQFF
V: TRBV27
size: .
J: TRBJ2-1

CDR3: CASRRILESDTQYF
V: TRBV5-5
size: .
J: TRBJ2-3

CDR3: CAWRWTAGWGYTF
V: TRBV30
size: once
J: TRBJ1-2

CDR3: CASSVADPTNYGYTF
V: TRBV9
size: .
J: TRBJ1-2

CDR3: CASSYGADPGSYNSPLHF
V: TRBV21-1
size: .
J: TRBJ1-6

CDR3: CASSYTKGGLETQYF
V: TRBV5-6
size: .
J: TRBJ2-5

CDR3: CASSSTSGSHEQYF
V: TRBV5-1
size: .
J: TRBJ2-7

CDR3: CASSLGTSDTDTQYF
V: TRBV5-1
size: .
J: TRBJ2-3

CDR3: CASSLWASGVGELFF
V: TRBV7-2
size: .
J: TRBJ2-2

CDR3: CASSPLLELAKNIQYF
V: TRBV19
size: .
J: TRBJ2-4

CDR3: CASSESAISGNTIYF
V: TRBV10-1
size: .
J: TRBJ1-3

CDR3: CASNTGGPTGELFF
V: TRBV5-5
size: .
J: TRBJ2-2

CDR3: CAGRTGNTEAFF
V: TRBV2
size: .
J: TRBJ1-1

CDR3: CASIPRGPTYTGELFF
V: TRBV27
size: .
J: TRBJ2-2

CDR3: CASSQGLGQETQYF
V: TRBV4-2
size: .
J: TRBJ2-5

CDR3: CASSDRVYGNTIYF
V: TRBV2
size: .
J: TRBJ1-3

CDR3: CSVQTGFNTGELFF
V: TRBV29-1
size: .
J: TRBJ2-2

CDR3: CASSVGHLNEKLFF
V: TRBV6-5
size: .
J: TRBJ1-4

CDR3: CASSSQGAGANVLTF
V: TRBV2
size: .
J: TRBJ2-6

CDR3: CASSRAGTSGGADTQYF
V: TRBV5-8
size: .
J: TRBJ2-3

CDR3: CASIVGPSGNTIYF
V: TRBV19
size: .
J: TRBJ1-3

CDR3: CASSQVSSGGASYNEQFF
V: TRBV4-2
size: .
J: TRBJ2-1

CDR3: CASSLGEAGGPVNEQFF
V: TRBV11-2
size: .
J: TRBJ2-1

CDR3: CASSEASAGANYGYTF
V: TRBV2
size: .
J: TRBJ1-2

CDR3: CASSLPSTDTQYF
V: TRBV5-6
size: .
J: TRBJ2-3

CDR3: CASNTGAALGEEQYF
V: TRBV19
size: .
J: TRBJ2-7

CDR3: CASSSDSSSSYNSPLHF
V: TRBV5-6
size: .
J: TRBJ1-6

CDR3: CASSLGSGTGFKAFF
V: TRBV5-1
size: .
J: TRBJ1-1

CDR3: CASSLSGGFYNEQFF
V: TRBV5-4
size: .
J: TRBJ2-1

CDR3: CASSQDRAYEQYF
V: TRBV21-1
size: .
J: TRBJ2-7

CDR3: CASSDPHPTAALWGDTQYF
V: TRBV6-4
size: .
J: TRBJ2-3

CDR3: CASSRGGTNEKLFF
V: TRBV5-1
size: .
J: TRBJ1-4

CDR3: CASSQEWQPNQPQHF
V: TRBV4-1
size: .
J: TRBJ1-5

CDR3: CASSKPGQVSYEQYF
V: TRBV6-6
size: once
J: TRBJ2-7

CDR3: CASSKLAGETRGSRGPEQYF
V: TRBV19
size: .
J: TRBJ2-7

CDR3: CASSINPGGTEAFF
V: TRBV19
size: .
J: TRBJ1-1

CDR3: CASSLGHAGPLTDTQYF
V: TRBV5-1
size: .
J: TRBJ2-3

CDR3: CASSPPAGGEITEAFF
V: TRBV18
size: .
J: TRBJ1-1

CDR3: CASSSSGLAGVNIQYF
V: TRBV7-8
size: .
J: TRBJ2-4

CDR3: CASSPGTGREKLFF
V: TRBV18
size: .
J: TRBJ1-4

CDR3: CASSYSRGSNYGYTF
V: TRBV6-5
size: .
J: TRBJ1-2

CDR3: CASSLAEGNGIRLGYTF
V: TRBV28
size: .
J: TRBJ1-2

CDR3: CASSLVAGPTYEQYF
V: TRBV11-3
size: once
J: TRBJ2-7

CDR3: CASSSTGGGIQNTEAFF
V: TRBV5-1
size: .
J: TRBJ1-1

CDR3: CAWSVAFQEKLFF
V: TRBV30
size: .
J: TRBJ1-4

CDR3: CASRKYDLNYGYTF
V: TRBV6-6
size: once
J: TRBJ1-2